These 19 T cell receptor beta chains originate from one sample sequenced in a study of blood T cell repertoires in COVID-19. Profiled with immunoSEQ multiplex PCR; TCRdb holds only in-frame clones, not every one. The sample comprises 140,000 to 150,000 clones, roughly 80% of which are singletons, and approximately 5% rests with the top ten. Sequencing was performed on peripheral blood. Every receptor here comes from a human donor in a cohort sampled during active COVID-19.

As DNA, the CDR3 is TGTGCCAGCAGCCGAGGGACAGGGGTCGAGCAGTACTTC. Amino acid sequence: CASSRGTGVEQYF. The chain is built from TRBV12-3 or TRBV12-4 and TRBJ2-7, with 10 bases lining up with TRBD1. The CDR3 is 13 amino acids. Trimming at V came to 6 bases and at J to 6 bases, leaving 5 bases not matched to a gene.

This rearrangement joins TRBV20-1 to TRBJ1-2; D not resolved. Trimming shortened V by 0 bases and J by 8 bases, and 7 bases separated the two germline ends. There are 11 residues in the CDR3. From germline, CDR1 is DFQATT and CDR2 SNEGSKA (reference sequence). In DNA, the CDR3 is TGCAGTGCTAGAGACTCGGAGGGCTACACCTTC. Its translation: CSARDSEGYTF.

This rearrangement joins TRBV28 to TRBJ2-5; 8 positions match TRBD1. Germline-derived CDR1 and CDR2 are MDHEN and SYDVKM. Unmatched junction bases numbered 7, after V lost 8 bases and J lost 5 bases. The CDR3 extends over 13 amino acids. The CDR3, as DNA: TGTGCCAGCGCGTGGACAGGGCGTGAGACCCAGTACTTC. Translated: CASAWTGRETQYF.

Only a few counts were recorded for this clone. The rearrangement joins TRBV4-1 to TRBJ1-4, with TRBD1 as a possible D gene (6 bases). CDR1 is MGHRA and CDR2 is YSYEKL in the germline V gene. This CDR3 region has 14 residues. V lost 2 bases to trimming and J lost 7 bases, with 11 bases between them. CDR3 DNA sequence: TGCGCCAGCAGCCAATGGGGAGGGGGTGAAAAACTGTTTTTT. Amino acids: CASSQWGGGEKLFF.

The genes are TRBV7-6 and TRBJ2-1; possibly TRBD2 for D (6 bases). There are 15 residues in the CDR3. Looked up from germline, CDR1 is SGHVS and CDR2 is FNYEAQ. V lost 1 base, J lost 2 bases, and 9 bases lay in between. The chain's CDR3 is CASSLVAGTYNEQFF. Here the CDR3 DNA reads TGTGCCAGCAGCTTAGTCGCGGGAACCTACAATGAGCAGTTCTTC.

The J gene is TRBJ2-2, the V gene TRBV5-1; 9 nucleotides align to TRBD2. Germline-derived CDR1 and CDR2 are SGHRS and YFSETQ. With V trimmed by 4 bases and J by 4 bases, 14 bases remained unmatched. The CDR3 sequence is 18 residues long. CDR3 sequence: CASSPTTIAGDGTGELFF. The CDR3 region has the DNA TGCGCCAGCAGCCCCACCACGATAGCGGGAGACGGCACCGGGGAGCTGTTTTTT.

This clone has a handful of counts. The V call is TRBV5-4, the J call TRBJ1-1; TRBD1 matches at 8 bases. CDR1 and CDR2 from the germline V gene are SGHNT and YYREEE (reference sequence). The CDR3 sequence is 14 residues long. J gave up 5 bases and V 4 bases, and 7 bases lay outside the gene matches. This chain's CDR3 is CASSPGDRLTEAFF. CDR3 coding DNA: TGTGCCAGCAGCCCAGGGGACAGGTTGACTGAAGCTTTCTTT. The variable domain in full, completed from reference TRBV5-4 and TRBJ1-1, reads ETGVTQSPTHLIKTRGQQVTLRCSSQSGHNTVSWYQQALGQGPQFIFQYYREEENGRGNFPPRFSGLQFPNYSSELNVNALELDDSALYLCASSPGDRLTEAFFGQGTRLTVV.

The rearrangement links TRBV5-4 to TRBJ2-2; 10 bases align to TRBD2. Trimming took 2 bases from V and 5 from J; bases not matched to a gene: 3. This CDR3 is built from 15 residues. Germline V gene sequence: CDR1 SGHNT, CDR2 YYREEE (reference sequence). CDR3 sequence (DNA): TGTGCCAGCAGCTTCGGGACTAGCGTGACCGGGGAGCTGTTTTTT. Translating gives CASSFGTSVTGELFF.

The chain links TRBV4-2 to TRBJ1-1; 9 nucleotides agree with TRBD1. The CDR3 length is 17 residues. Trimming took 1 base from V and 0 from J; bases not matched to a gene: 6. CDR1 is LGHNA and CDR2 is YNFKEQ in the germline V gene. In DNA, the CDR3 is TGTGCCAGCAGCCAAGGTTGGACAGGGGTCATGAACACTGAAGCTTTCTTT. As protein: CASSQGWTGVMNTEAFF.

The genes are TRBV5-1 and TRBJ2-3; TRBD1 might be the D (6 bases). The V gene lost 2 bases and the J gene lost 4 bases, with 14 bases spanning the gap. This CDR3 comprises 15 residues. The V gene's germline CDR1 is SGHRS and CDR2 YFSETQ. The chain's CDR3 is CASSFNRDLADTQYF. The CDR3 DNA sequence: TGCGCCAGCAGCTTTAACAGGGATCTGGCAGATACGCAGTATTTT.

V gene TRBV10-3 combines with J gene TRBJ2-7, with TRBD1 identical over 12 bases. V lost 8 bases, J lost 7 bases, and 6 bases stayed unmatched. This CDR3 comprises 13 residues. In germline, CDR1 is ENHRY, CDR2 SYGVKD. Written as DNA, the CDR3 is TGTGCCATCCAGGGACAGGGGGCGCAAGAGCAGTACTTC. Its translation is CAIQGQGAQEQYF.

This clone was observed once. This chain joins TRBV5-1 and TRBJ2-2, with TRBD2 as a possible D gene (6 bases). The CDR3 is made up of 12 amino acids. The germline CDR1 and CDR2 sequences are SGHRS and YFSETQ. Trimming stripped 8 bases from V and 5 bases from J, with 10 bases between. In nucleotides, the CDR3 is TGCGCCAGTAGGAGGGAGACCGGGGAGCTGTTTTTT. Translating gives CASRRETGELFF.

The chain is built from TRBV28 and TRBJ2-5, with 9 bases aligning to TRBD2. Germline values: CDR1 MDHEN, CDR2 SYDVKM. Trimming took 7 bases from V and 1 from J; bases not matched to a gene: 4. CDR3 length: 14 amino acids. In DNA, the CDR3 is TGTGCCAGCAACGCGGGGGGGAGCCAAGAGACCCAGTACTTC. This codes for CASNAGGSQETQYF.

The V gene is TRBV4-2, the J gene TRBJ2-2, with 10 bases aligning to TRBD2. Germline loops: CDR1 LGHNA, CDR2 YNFKEQ. The CDR3 sequence is 15 residues long. V lost 1 base, J lost 6 bases, and 2 bases stayed unmatched. The CDR3 DNA follows: TGTGCCAGCAGCCAAGGAACTAGCGGGGCCGGGGAGCTGTTTTTT. Protein sequence: CASSQGTSGAGELFF.

The chain employs TRBV6-6 and TRBJ2-7; 11 positions agree with TRBD1. CDR3 size: 15 residues. V dropped 6 bases and J dropped 5; count of bases not matched to a gene: 9. Germline-derived CDR1 and CDR2 are MNHNY and SVGAGI (reference sequence). CDR3 residues: CASSHRGQGGHEQYV. The CDR3 DNA sequence: TGTGCCAGCAGCCACAGGGGACAGGGGGGCCACGAGCAGTACGTC.

The rearrangement joins TRBV28 to TRBJ2-1; 11 positions agree with TRBD1. Trimming took 4 bases from V and 9 from J; bases not matched to a gene: 5. The germline gives CDR1 MDHEN, CDR2 SYDVKM. The CDR3 is 14 amino acids. The CDR3 spells CASSWDRGSSEQFF. The CDR3 nucleotides read TGTGCCAGCAGTTGGGACAGGGGGTCGAGTGAGCAGTTCTTC.

The chain has TRBV28 and TRBJ2-3; TRBD1 might be the D (5 bases). This CDR3 is 15 amino acids long. CDR1 is MDHEN, CDR2 SYDVKM, per germline. V was cut by 5 bases and J by 5 bases, with 17 bases left in between. CDR3 amino acids: CASSLQGGLGDTQYF. CDR3 DNA sequence: TGTGCCAGCAGTCTGCAGGGCGGCCTCGGAGATACGCAGTATTTT.

This chain links TRBV28 with TRBJ1-1, with D maybe TRBD1 (5 bases). Germline V gene lookup returns CDR1 MDHEN and CDR2 SYDVKM. The CDR3 spans 15 residues. Trimming removed 1 base from V and 1 base from J, with 10 bases in between. The CDR3 nucleotides are TGTGCCAGCAGTTTATCAGGGTTGGGGAACACTGAAGCTTTCTTT. It yields the protein CASSLSGLGNTEAFF.

The chain carries TRBV30 and TRBJ1-4; a possible D gene is TRBD1 (5 bases). Germline V gives CDR1 GTSNPN, CDR2 SVGIG (reference sequence). The ends were cut back, 6 bases at V and 7 bases at J, with 15 bases in the middle. This CDR3 contains 13 residues. In DNA form, the CDR3 reads TGTGCCTGTCCCAGGGAGGATAGTGAAAAACTGTTTTTT. Its translation: CACPREDSEKLFF.